The entry below describes one T cell receptor beta chain. CDR1 and CDR2 from the germline V gene are SGHNT and YYREEE (reference sequence). The CDR3 is made up of 13 amino acids. Between the trimmed V and J ends, which lost 4 bases and 4 bases, there was a span of 11 bases. The PCR employed 60 Vbeta primers together with 13 Jbeta primers. Data came from immunoSEQ multiplex PCR; TCRdb stores just in-frame clones and leaves some out. There are roughly 140,000 clones in the sample; 70% to 85% occur only once, and around 10% lies in the top ten. This entry belongs to a study of cytomegalovirus exposure and HLA in healthy donors. Study-level background: An early data release held about 85 million unique TCRs from HLA-typed donors.

The TCR originated in a woman aged 60-75 years in good health and CMV-seropositive. Sequenced sample: PBMCs. V gene TRBV5-4 combines with J gene TRBJ1-1; the D is unclear. CDR3 loop: CASSEVVGTEAFF. The CDR3 coding sequence is TGTGCCAGCAGCGAGGTAGTAGGCACTGAAGCTTTCTTT.